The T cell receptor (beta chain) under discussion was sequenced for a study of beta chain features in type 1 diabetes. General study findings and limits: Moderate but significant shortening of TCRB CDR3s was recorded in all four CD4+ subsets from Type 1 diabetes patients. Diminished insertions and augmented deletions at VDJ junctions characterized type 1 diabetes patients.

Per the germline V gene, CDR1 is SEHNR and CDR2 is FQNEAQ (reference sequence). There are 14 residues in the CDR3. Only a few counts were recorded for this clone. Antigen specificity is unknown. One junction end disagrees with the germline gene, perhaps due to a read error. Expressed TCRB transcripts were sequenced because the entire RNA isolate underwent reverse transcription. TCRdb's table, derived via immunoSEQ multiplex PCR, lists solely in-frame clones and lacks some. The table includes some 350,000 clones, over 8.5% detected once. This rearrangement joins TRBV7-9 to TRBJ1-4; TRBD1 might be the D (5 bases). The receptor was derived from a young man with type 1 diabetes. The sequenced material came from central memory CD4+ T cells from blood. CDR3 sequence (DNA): TGTGCCAGCAGCTCCTCAGGGTCTAAAGAAAAACTGTTTTTT. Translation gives CASSSSGSKEKLFF.